This T cell receptor beta chain was recorded in a study of identifying expanded T cells in peripheral blood. CDR1 is LGHNA, CDR2 YSLEER, per germline. The CDR3 is made up of 14 amino acids. With 1 base removed from V and 0 bases from J, the gap between germline ends came to 7 bases. Libraries were prepared by immunoSEQ multiplex PCR; TCRdb keeps only in-frame clonotypes and omits some of them. The data hold 95,000 or so clones, with 70% to 90% observed a single time. Material for sequencing was blood. The clonotype originates from a person between 18 and 75 years old in good health. The chain carries TRBV4-3 and TRBJ2-7; D unclear. CDR3 sequence (DNA): TGCGCCAGCAGCCAAGGAGGCTTCTCCTACGAGCAGTACTTC. Translation: CASSQGGFSYEQYF.